Given below is one T cell receptor beta chain in context. The antigen it binds to is not known. Per-base quality was not reported, and no clone a single base away is much larger than it. Library preparation employed the immunoSEQ multiplex PCR assay. For TCR sequencing, RNA was extracted from every sample and reverse transcribed into cDNA to serve as template. First-strand cDNA was synthesized using SuperScript III with a 2:1 mix of oligo-dT and random hexamers. Amplification bias was assessed with a synthetic immune receptor repertoire, and residual bias was removed computationally. Concerning the study's data processing: Raw reads were preprocessed to remove errors, and CDR3 was defined by IMGT conventions from the conserved cysteine to phenylalanine. Clonality was calculated as 1 minus Shannon entropy normalized by log2 of the number of productive unique TCRs. Whether each scalp clone was CD4 or CD8 was inferred by checking scalp TCRbeta sequences against the CD4 and CD8 repertoires from sorted blood. TCRdb retrieved this table from immuneACCESS and kept in-frame rearrangements only. Not all clones are present; in checked studies, unresolved V genes account for under half, and no reason is known for the remainder. V, J and clone size are those of that table, while D and trimming were read from the DNA. The sample table holds 130,000 to 150,000 clones, of which over 70% were seen once. Approximately 16% of the sample lies in the top ten.

Measured from the cysteine to the phenylalanine, the CDR3 is 15 residues long. Only the CDR3 region is kept as DNA, spanning 45 bases read in frame from base 1. The germline V gene specifies SGHTA as CDR1 and FQGNSA as CDR2. Trimming removed 0 bases from V and 7 bases from J, leaving 12 bases between the germline ends. The meaning of the sample's time point label: baseline before oral tofacitinib. Peripheral blood and lesional scalp punch biopsies were obtained from patients with alopecia areata. After PBMCs were isolated by density centrifugation and stained for CD3, CD4 and CD8, a FACSAria was used to sort CD4+ and CD8+ T cells. The data originate from a study of CD8+ T cells in alopecia areata listed by TCRdb under 2018. As for the study more broadly: The treated patients took part in an open-label pilot trial in which moderate-to-severe alopecia areata was treated with oral tofacitinib at 5 to 10 mg twice daily. Biopsies were taken from tofacitinib-treated patients at baseline and at 4 and 24 weeks of treatment, and a later scalp biopsy was taken in several of the tofacitinib-treated patients. To study T cell clonal expansion in alopecia areata, the researchers applied high-throughput TCRbeta sequencing to both the C3H/HeJ mouse model and human patients. TCRbeta CDR3 regions were amplified by immunoSEQ multiplex PCR using 35 Vbeta forward and 13 Jbeta reverse primers. On the human side, TCRbeta sequencing was run on scalp tissue and on sorted CD4+ and CD8+ peripheral blood T cells from healthy controls and from alopecia areata patients with either patchy or totalis/universalis disease. RNA came from the PAXgene miRNA kit for fixed scalp, the miRNeasy kit for PBMCs, and the RNeasy kit for mouse skin. Tofacitinib was administered for 6 to 18 months, and 6 months of follow-up off drug were then conducted to assess delayed response and recurrence. Scalp clonality was compared among normal scalp (n=4), patchy alopecia areata scalp (n=8), and alopecia totalis/universalis scalp (n=8).

Points the paper makes about the study in general: Compared with normal scalp, lesional scalp, particularly in alopecia totalis/universalis, had higher clonality and more expanded CD8+ clones, which suggests antigenic drive. Unlike mouse skin, which is dominated by gammadelta T cells, normal human skin has resident alphabeta T cells that are also sequenced, and this complicates analysis of the scalp TCR repertoire. TCR sequences shared between patients were less clear than in mice, possibly partly because of HLA diversity in the patient population.

The sequence was collected from a human donor with alopecia areata. Rearrangement joined TRBV7-2 to TRBJ2-2; no confident D gene assignment can be made. Here the sequenced sample was CD8+ T cells sorted from blood, taken at week 0. CDR3 protein: CASSLALNSIGELFF. At the DNA level, the sequence is TGTGCCAGCAGCTTAGCGCTTAATTCGATCGGGGAGCTGTTTTTT.